This T cell receptor (beta chain) was identified during a study of blood T cell repertoires in COVID-19. Study as a whole: PBMCs, B-cell-depleted T cells, or T cells provided the cDNA or gDNA that made up the material.

Authors' analysis steps: Nucleated cell counts were estimated from reference gene primer amplification. Generated by immunoSEQ multiplex PCR, the TCRdb table keeps only in-frame clones and is missing some. That table gives V, J and clone size, and the DNA gave D and trimming. This table holds a few hundred thousand clones, about 85% found once. The CDR3 runs 12 residues. V was pared by 6 bases and J by 6 bases, with 4 bases of the junction left unmatched. Germline V gene lookup returns CDR1 MDHEN and CDR2 SYDVKM. In this sample, this clone turned up a few times. The J gene is TRBJ1-2, the V gene TRBV28; TRBD1 aligns across 7 bases. The sample was peripheral blood. This receptor was obtained from a man aged 35-49 years with acute or convalescent COVID-19. The CDR3 sequence is CASRYTGDGYTF. The CDR3 DNA reads TGTGCCAGCAGATATACAGGGGATGGCTACACCTTC.